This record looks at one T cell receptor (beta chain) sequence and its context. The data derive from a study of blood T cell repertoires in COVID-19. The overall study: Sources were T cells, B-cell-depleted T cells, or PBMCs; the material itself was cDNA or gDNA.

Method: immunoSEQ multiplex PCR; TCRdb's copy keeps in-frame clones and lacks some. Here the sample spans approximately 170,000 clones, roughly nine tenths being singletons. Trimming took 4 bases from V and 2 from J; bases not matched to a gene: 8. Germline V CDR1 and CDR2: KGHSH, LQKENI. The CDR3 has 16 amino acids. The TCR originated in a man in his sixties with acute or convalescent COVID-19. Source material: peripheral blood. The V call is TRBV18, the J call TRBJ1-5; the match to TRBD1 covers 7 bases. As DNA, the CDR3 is TGTGCCAGCTCACTAAACACAGGGGACGGCAATCAGCCCCAGCATTTT. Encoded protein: CASSLNTGDGNQPQHF.